This T cell receptor beta chain was identified during a study of T-cell memory formation after mild COVID-19. Points from the study as a whole: Contracting CD4+ clones lay largely in CM and EM, with CD8+ ones residing in EMRA. Among clones peaking at day 37 in the second wave, SARS-CoV-2 specificity remained unconfirmed.

Remarks on this clonotype: As yet, its antigen is unknown.

CDR3 size: 16 residues. The germline V gene has CDR1 MGHRA and CDR2 YSYEKL. Between the trimmed V and J ends, which lost 4 bases and 7 bases, there was a span of 19 bases. Libraries for TCRalpha and TCRbeta carried sample barcodes and unique molecular identifiers via 5'RACE. Via MiXCR, TCRdb re-called the 5' RACE reads, giving one row per CDR3 protein. The sample contains about 560,000 distinct CDR3 sequences, about 20% of which appear only once. This clonotype was sampled from an adult woman who had mild COVID-19 (a few samples of this study predate the infection). Cell type and time point are not known. This chain connects TRBV4-1 to TRBJ1-4, with no clear D. The specimen sequenced was PBMCs or a T cell subset sorted from them (not recorded which). The CDR3 region has the DNA TGCGCCAGCAGCCCAGAACCCCAGACGGTGGGTGAAAAACTGTTTTTT. Protein: CASSPEPQTVGEKLFF.